The 30 T cell receptor beta chains given below trace back to one sample, sequenced in a study of blood T cells in healthy people across ages. A second PCR of about 7 to 11 cycles used a sample-barcoded 5' primer and a J-beta primer mix. TCRdb recomputed calls from the 5' RACE reads with MiXCR, one row per CDR3 protein. The table lists over a million distinct CDR3 sequences, 45% of them singletons, with under 20% in the top ten. Material: blood. Every receptor here comes from an older woman in good health.

This clonotype was seen a few times. The V gene is TRBV5-1, the J gene TRBJ1-2; no definite D call. Germline CDR1 reads SGHRS; CDR2 reads YFSETQ. The CDR3 loop spans 13 amino acids. V was clipped by 4 bases and J by 4 bases, with 11 bases between them. CDR3: CASSREFSYGYTF. CDR3 bases: TGCGCCAGCAGCCGGGAGTTTAGCTATGGCTACACCTTC.

The table lists this clonotype with a few counts. The V and J genes are TRBV27 and TRBJ2-7; 9 nucleotides match TRBD2. V gave up 8 bases and J gave up 1 base; unmatched junction bases: 9. The CDR3 consists of 15 residues. Germline CDR1 and CDR2: MNHEY and SMNVEV (reference sequence). The chain's CDR3 is CASGSGSIQSYEQYF. CDR3 in DNA: TGTGCCAGCGGTAGCGGGAGTATACAATCCTACGAGCAGTACTTC.

The chain is built from TRBV13 and TRBJ2-4; D is unresolved. The CDR3 spans 14 residues. Deletions cut 4 bases from V and 0 bases from J, with 7 bases between. Germline CDR1 and CDR2: PRHDT and FYEKMQ (reference sequence). The CDR3: CASSSLGAKNIQYF. CDR3 in DNA: TGTGCCAGCAGCTCGTTGGGAGCCAAAAACATTCAGTACTTC.

The sample holds a few counts of this clonotype. The genes are TRBV10-2 and TRBJ2-7, with 8 bases aligning to TRBD2. With V trimmed by 10 bases and J by 2 bases, 7 bases remained unmatched. CDR1 WSHSY and CDR2 SAAADI come from the germline V gene. There are 13 residues in the CDR3. Here the CDR3 reads CANGSGTPYEQYF. CDR3 in DNA: TGCGCCAACGGTAGCGGGACCCCCTACGAGCAGTACTTC.

The chain combines TRBV10-2 with TRBJ2-1; TRBD2 agrees at 7 bases. CDR1 WSHSY and CDR2 SAAADI come from the germline V gene. There are 15 residues in the CDR3. J lost 8 bases, V lost 2 bases, and 9 bases had no gene match. The CDR3 nucleotides are TGCGCCAGCAGTGAGGGGGGAGGGCCCATCGATGAGCAGTTCTTC. Its protein is CASSEGGGPIDEQFF.

This chain links TRBV5-1 with TRBJ2-5; D perhaps matches TRBD2 (6 bases). The V end was cut by 0 bases, the J end by 11 bases, with 20 bases between. The CDR3 has 15 amino acids. Germline-derived CDR1 and CDR2 are SGHRS and YFSETQ. In DNA, the CDR3 is TGCGCCAGCAGCTTGGGTCGGGAGATGGGCGATGAGCAGTACTTC. This encodes CASSLGREMGDEQYF. Full variable domain (missing parts from reference TRBV5-1 and TRBJ2-5): KAGVTQTPRYLIKTRGQQVTLSCSPISGHRSVSWYQQTPGQGLQFLFEYFSETQRNKGNFPGRFSGRQFSNSRSEMNVSTLELGDSALYLCASSLGREMGDEQYFGPGTRLLVL.

Details on this clonotype: Relative to the germline gene, one junction end is altered; a read error may explain this. The chain carries TRBV4-2 and TRBJ2-7; 8 nucleotides align to TRBD2. Germline V gene lookup returns CDR1 LGHNA and CDR2 YNFKEQ. CDR3 size: 16 residues. The CDR3 DNA follows: TGTGCCAGCAGCCGGTTCTTTGCGGGAGGTACCTACGGGCAGTACTTC. As protein: CASSRFFAGGTYGQYF.

This clonotype was picked up a small number of times. V gene TRBV20-1 combines with J gene TRBJ2-4; no clear D. In germline, CDR1 is DFQATT, CDR2 SNEGSKA (reference sequence). The CDR3 has 16 residues. V was cut by 0 bases and J by 4 bases, with 16 bases left in between. In DNA, the CDR3 is TGCAGTGCTAGAGATCGCGCGGCTACCCAGAAAAACATTCAGTACTTC. It translates to CSARDRAATQKNIQYF.

The rearrangement uses TRBV5-1 and TRBJ2-5; D not certain. The J call may be wrong; the DNA end is better matched by TRBJ2-7. CDR3 length: 13 amino acids. Per the germline V gene, CDR1 is SGHRS and CDR2 is YFSETQ. CDR3 residues: CASSPATAYEQYF. CDR3 bases: TGCGCCAGCAGCCCAGCGACCGCCTACGAGCAGTACTTC.

In regard to this clonotype: Given a much more abundant clone one base away, this may be a read error. The V and J genes are TRBV5-1 and TRBJ2-1, with 7 positions matching TRBD1. The J call may not be correct, given that the DNA end is closer to TRBJ2-7. The CDR3 runs 14 residues. Germline V lookup: CDR1 SGHRS, CDR2 YFSETQ. Here the CDR3 DNA reads TGCGCCAGCAGCCAGAGACAGGGCTACAATGAGCAGTACTTC. Amino acid sequence: CASSQRQGYNEQYF.

The rearrangement joins TRBV29-1 to TRBJ1-1, with unresolved D. Germline CDR1 reads SQVTM; CDR2 reads ANQGSEA. The V end lost 5 bases, the J end lost 1 base, and 5 bases lay between the germline ends. CDR3 length: 11 amino acids. The CDR3 here is CSVLPNTEAFF. The CDR3, as DNA: TGCAGCGTTCTGCCGAACACTGAAGCTTTCTTT.

In this sample, this clonotype turned up a few times. CDR3 residues: CSVDGLAGGIPTYEQYF. The CDR3 DNA follows: TGCAGCGTTGATGGACTAGCGGGAGGGATCCCGACGTACGAGCAGTACTTC. The chain employs TRBV29-1 and TRBJ2-7, with 15 bases aligning to TRBD2. V lost 3 bases, J lost 4 bases, and 10 bases stayed unmatched. CDR1 is SQVTM, CDR2 ANQGSEA, per germline. This CDR3 has 17 residues.

The V gene is TRBV11-2, the J gene TRBJ2-5; 8 bases fit TRBD2. CDR3 length: 12 residues. Germline loops: CDR1 SGHAT, CDR2 FQNNGV. The J segment lost 11 bases and the V segment lost 7 bases, leaving 9 bases of the junction unmatched. The CDR3 coding sequence is TGTGCCAGCAAAAACAGCGGGGGTGAGCAGTACTTC. As protein: CASKNSGGEQYF.

This chain joins TRBV6-7 and TRBJ2-3; D is undetermined. TRBV6-7 belongs to the ORF category, with a function that is uncertain. Trimming stripped 0 bases from V and 4 bases from J, with 23 bases between. The length of the CDR3 is 19 residues. The CDR3, as DNA: TGTGCCAGCAGTTACTCGGACCGAGATTTGAGTCCCCCCGCAGATACGCAGTATTTT. Translated, it gives CASSYSDRDLSPPADTQYF.

This clonotype has only a few counts. The chain has TRBV5-5 and TRBJ1-2; no definite D call. This CDR3 is 14 amino acids long. Germline lookup yields CDR1 SGHKS and CDR2 YYEKEE (reference sequence). Trimming cost V 0 bases and J 5 bases, with 11 bases left between them. CDR3: CASSLVADPYGYTF. CDR3 nucleotide sequence: TGTGCCAGCAGCTTGGTGGCAGACCCATATGGCTACACCTTC.

This chain connects TRBV9 to TRBJ2-3; 10 positions match TRBD2. The CDR3 extends over 15 amino acids. Germline V gives CDR1 SGDLS, CDR2 YYNGEE. Unmatched junction bases numbered 6, after V lost 6 bases and J lost 2 bases. CDR3 sequence (DNA): TGTGCCAGCACCAGTGGACTAGCGGACACAGATACGCAGTATTTT. Protein product: CASTSGLADTDTQYF. Combining the CDR3 with reference TRBV9 and TRBJ2-3 gives the whole variable domain DSGVTQTPKHLITATGQRVTLRCSPRSGDLSVYWYQQSLDQGLQFLIQYYNGEERAKGNILERFSAQQFPDLHSELNLSSLELGDSALYFCASTSGLADTDTQYFGPGTRLTVL.

This clonotype occurred a few times. The J gene is TRBJ2-3, the V gene TRBV28; TRBD2 might be the D (6 bases). Germline CDR1 MDHEN, CDR2 SYDVKM. This CDR3 comprises 15 residues. V was pared by 3 bases and J by 1 base, with 11 bases between. The chain's CDR3 is CASSFVGSGTDTQYF. CDR3 DNA sequence: TGTGCCAGCAGTTTTGTCGGGAGTGGCACAGATACGCAGTATTTT.

The chain couples TRBV2 to TRBJ2-7; 12 bases agree with TRBD1. The J call may be wrong; the DNA end is better matched by TRBJ2-5. Germline V gives CDR1 SNHLY, CDR2 FYNNEI. This CDR3 region has 19 residues. The CDR3 DNA reads as TGTGCCAGCAGTGAAAAGGGGGACAGGGGGCGGATTGGACGAGAGACCCAGTACTTC. Protein product: CASSEKGDRGRIGRETQYF.

In this sample, this clonotype turned up a few times. The gene calls are TRBV2 and TRBJ2-1; D perhaps matches TRBD2 (7 bases). The CDR3 contains 15 residues. Trimming took off 4 bases at V and 6 bases at J, with 16 bases between the two ends. The germline CDR1 and CDR2 sequences are SNHLY and FYNNEI. The CDR3 loop is CASSVGGGSGNEQFF. The CDR3 DNA reads as TGTGCCAGCAGTGTGGGGGGCGGGAGTGGCAATGAGCAGTTCTTC. The complete variable domain, with remaining parts taken from reference TRBV2 and TRBJ2-1, reads EPEVTQTPSHQVTQMGQEVILRCVPISNHLYFYWYRQILGQKVEFLVSFYNNEISEKSEIFDDQFSVERPDGSNFTLKIRSTKLEDSAMYFCASSVGGGSGNEQFFGPGTRLTVL.

This clonotype was counted a few times. V is TRBV7-9 and J is TRBJ2-5; 10 bases line up with TRBD2. The V segment lost 5 bases and the J segment 2 bases; nucleotides outside the gene matches: 2. Germline V gene sequence: CDR1 SEHNR, CDR2 FQNEAQ (reference sequence). The CDR3 is 14 residues long. The CDR3 region is CASSGGLAQETQYF. In nucleotides, the CDR3 is TGTGCCAGCAGCGGGGGACTAGCGCAAGAGACCCAGTACTTC.

The chain recombines TRBV7-9 with TRBJ1-1; D gene ambiguous. The V end lost 1 base, the J end lost 4 bases, and 10 bases lay between the germline ends. Germline CDR1 SEHNR, CDR2 FQNEAQ (reference sequence). The CDR3 totals 14 residues. This chain's CDR3 is CASSLGSLGTEAFF. In nucleotides, the CDR3 is TGTGCCAGCAGCTTAGGCAGTTTGGGCACTGAAGCTTTCTTT.

The V gene is TRBV11-2, the J gene TRBJ2-4; D uncertain. The J call is in doubt because the DNA end fits TRBJ2-5 better. CDR3 length equals 14 residues. In germline, CDR1 is SGHAT, CDR2 FQNNGV. The CDR3 nucleotides are TGTGCCAGCAGCTTGGTGTATGGGGTTGAGACCCAGTACTTC. Translating gives CASSLVYGVETQYF.

The chain links TRBV18 to TRBJ2-7, with D uncertain. Per germline, CDR1 KGHSH and CDR2 LQKENI. The CDR3 spans 13 residues. Trimming removed 1 base from V and 3 bases from J, with 7 bases in between. CDR3: CASSPRELYEQYF. The CDR3, as DNA: TGTGCCAGCTCACCACGGGAACTCTACGAGCAGTACTTC.

The rearrangement joins TRBV3-1 to TRBJ2-5; TRBD1 matches at 10 bases. V dropped 4 bases and J dropped 6; count of bases not matched to a gene: 8. CDR3 size: 15 residues. Germline CDR1 LGHDT, CDR2 YNNKEL (reference sequence). This CDR3 is CASSPPDRGLKTQYF. The CDR3 DNA follows: TGTGCCAGCAGCCCCCCTGACAGGGGGCTAAAGACCCAGTACTTC.

The chain combines TRBV20-1 with TRBJ2-1, with D maybe TRBD2 (7 bases). The germline V gene has CDR1 DFQATT and CDR2 SNEGSKA (reference sequence). The length of the CDR3 is 16 residues. V lost 3 bases to trimming and J lost 10 bases, with 25 bases between them. The CDR3 coding sequence is TGCAGTGCTAGCTCCATCGGTGGGGGCGGGAGTGGGGAGCAGTTCTTC. Protein sequence: CSASSIGGGGSGEQFF.

The rearrangement joins TRBV4-2 to TRBJ2-1; 11 bases map to TRBD2. The CDR3 extends over 16 amino acids. V shed 7 bases and J 7 bases; nucleotides not matched to a gene: 12. The germline gives CDR1 LGHNA, CDR2 YNFKEQ. CDR3 amino acids: CASNQLVAGGLNEQFF. The DNA of the CDR3 is TGTGCCAGCAACCAGTTGGTAGCGGGAGGGCTTAATGAGCAGTTCTTC.

This clonotype showed up just once. The chain recombines TRBV20-1 with TRBJ2-3; TRBD1 aligns across 8 bases. The germline gives CDR1 DFQATT, CDR2 SNEGSKA (reference sequence). V shed 3 bases, J shed 1 base, and the junction held 9 bases outside the gene matches. CDR3 size: 16 residues. In DNA form, the CDR3 reads TGCAGTGCTAGTGTAGACGGACAGGGCCGCACAGATACGCAGTATTTT. It codes for CSASVDGQGRTDTQYF.

This clonotype was seen a handful of times. This chain links TRBV7-2 with TRBJ2-7; D remains ambiguous. The CDR3 is made up of 13 amino acids. Trimming removed 0 bases from V and 4 bases from J, with 7 bases in between. Germline values: CDR1 SGHTA, CDR2 FQGNSA. The CDR3 DNA is TGTGCCAGCAGCTTAGCGCTAATTTACGAGCAGTACTTC. Translating gives CASSLALIYEQYF.

This clonotype has a single count. The J gene is TRBJ1-5, the V gene TRBV2; D may be TRBD1 (5 bases). Germline V CDR1 and CDR2: SNHLY, FYNNEI. This CDR3 is built from 13 residues. V was trimmed by 6 bases and J by 4 bases, leaving 10 bases between them. The CDR3 DNA reads TGTGCCAGCAGGCGGGGGGGAAATCAGCCCCAGCATTTT. This translates into CASRRGGNQPQHF.

CDR3 nucleotide sequence: TGTGCCAGCATTGGTGGGCGTATCACCGGGGAGCTGTTTTTT. Translation gives CASIGGRITGELFF. This rearrangement joins TRBV12-3 or TRBV12-4 to TRBJ2-2; no reliable D call. The V and J ends lost 7 bases and 4 bases respectively, with 13 bases between them. The CDR3 length is 14 residues.